The 30 T cell receptor beta chains below come from one sample, sequenced in a study of T-cell memory formation after mild COVID-19. One entry per CDR3 protein, called by TCRdb with MiXCR from the 5' RACE reads. This sample carries almost 550,000 distinct CDR3 sequences, around 21% of them seen once, and the ten largest clones take approximately 12%. Specimen: PBMCs or a T cell subset sorted from them (not recorded which). The source of these receptors is an adult woman who had mild COVID-19 (a few samples of this study predate the infection). Cell type and time point are not known.

For the CDR3, the DNA is TGTGCCAGCAGCCAAGCGGGGGATGAGCAGTTCTTC. Its translation is CASSQAGDEQFF. V usage is TRBV6-1 and J usage is TRBJ2-1, with 8 bases lining up with TRBD2. The CDR3 consists of 12 residues. Germline loops: CDR1 MNHNS, CDR2 SASEGT. With V trimmed by 6 bases and J by 8 bases, 3 bases remained unmatched.

This chain uses TRBV2 with TRBJ1-1, with unresolved D. The germline V gene encodes CDR1 SNHLY and CDR2 FYNNEI. The germline V and J ends were trimmed by 3 bases and 0 bases, with 8 bases remaining between them. The CDR3 runs to 14 residues. The CDR3 spells CASSDGRLNTEAFF. CDR3 DNA sequence: TGTGCCAGCAGTGACGGGCGGCTGAACACTGAAGCTTTCTTT. The full variable domain, rest sourced from reference TRBV2 and TRBJ1-1, is EPEVTQTPSHQVTQMGQEVILRCVPISNHLYFYWYRQILGQKVEFLVSFYNNEISEKSEIFDDQFSVERPDGSNFTLKIRSTKLEDSAMYFCASSDGRLNTEAFFGQGTRLTVV.

Ten or more counts support this clonotype. The V and J genes are TRBV10-2 and TRBJ2-7; no firm D call. V shed 6 bases and J shed 0 bases, with 9 bases lying between them. This CDR3 has 13 residues. Germline V gene data show CDR1 as WSHSY and CDR2 as SAAADI. The CDR3: CASRPGDSYEQYF. The CDR3 DNA reads TGCGCCAGCAGGCCTGGGGACTCCTACGAGCAGTACTTC.

This chain connects TRBV5-1 to TRBJ2-5; 8 bases agree with TRBD2. This CDR3 region has 14 residues. Germline V gives CDR1 SGHRS, CDR2 YFSETQ. With V trimmed by 2 bases and J by 2 bases, 2 bases remained unmatched. The CDR3 loop is CASSFTSGQETQYF. The CDR3 DNA reads as TGCGCCAGCAGCTTTACTAGCGGTCAAGAGACCCAGTACTTC.

This clonotype was counted only a few times. The chain employs TRBV10-3 and TRBJ1-1, with TRBD1 matching over 9 bases. The CDR3 extends over 14 amino acids. Germline loops: CDR1 ENHRY, CDR2 SYGVKD. With 5 bases clipped from V and 2 bases from J, the junction kept 3 bases outside the gene matches. DNA of the CDR3: TGTGCCATCAGTACGGGACAGGGTAACACTGAAGCTTTCTTT. This sequence encodes CAISTGQGNTEAFF.

This clonotype was observed many times. V and J are TRBV5-1 and TRBJ2-7, with 8 bases fitting TRBD2. The junction had 6 bases not matched to a gene; V was cut back by 0 bases and J by 4 bases. The CDR3 is made up of 15 amino acids. Germline V gene lookup returns CDR1 SGHRS and CDR2 YFSETQ. In DNA, the CDR3 is TGCGCCAGCAGCTTGGCCAGGCGGGAGGTGTACGAGCAGTACTTC. Translation gives CASSLARREVYEQYF.

This clonotype appeared many times. The chain employs TRBV5-1 and TRBJ2-5; 8 bases match TRBD1. Germline V gene data show CDR1 as SGHRS and CDR2 as YFSETQ. This CDR3 contains 15 residues. After removal of 5 bases from V and 5 bases from J, the junction contained 11 bases not matched to a gene. The CDR3 loop is CASRQQGAVGETQYF. In DNA, the CDR3 is TGCGCCAGCAGACAGCAGGGGGCCGTTGGGGAGACCCAGTACTTC.

This sequence joins TRBV27 and TRBJ2-7, with 10 bases matching TRBD1. Per the germline V gene, CDR1 is MNHEY and CDR2 is SMNVEV (reference sequence). With 7 bases clipped from V and 3 bases from J, the junction kept 3 bases outside the gene matches. The CDR3 covers 13 residues. CDR3 nucleotides: TGTGCCAGCATTAGGACAGGGGGCTACGAGCAGTACTTC. This encodes CASIRTGGYEQYF.

This clonotype was observed a few times. V usage is TRBV11-2 and J usage is TRBJ2-5; TRBD2 agrees at 9 bases. Germline V CDR1 and CDR2: SGHAT, FQNNGV. V was clipped by 1 base and J by 1 base; unmatched bases: 4. The CDR3 spans 16 residues. The CDR3 sequence is CASSLGTSVLQETQYF. The CDR3 DNA follows: TGTGCCAGCAGCTTAGGGACTAGCGTACTCCAAGAGACCCAGTACTTC.

CDR3 sequence reads: CASSQDGVGTQYF. DNA for the CDR3: TGCGCCAGCAGCCAAGATGGCGTAGGTACGCAGTATTTT. V and J are TRBV4-1 and TRBJ2-3; D is undetermined. V was clipped by 0 bases and J by 8 bases, with 9 bases between them. This CDR3 comprises 13 residues. From germline, CDR1 is MGHRA and CDR2 YSYEKL.

This clonotype was picked up a small number of times. V and J are TRBV7-9 and TRBJ1-1; D uncertain. V dropped 7 bases and J dropped 1 base, with 13 bases sitting between them. Per germline, CDR1 SEHNR and CDR2 FQNEAQ (reference sequence). The CDR3 loop spans 14 amino acids. CDR3 bases: TGTGCCAGCACCACTGGGAGGCGGAACACTGAAGCTTTCTTT. This sequence encodes CASTTGRRNTEAFF.

This chain connects TRBV30 to TRBJ2-7; a possible D gene is TRBD2 (5 bases). Germline CDR1 reads GTSNPN; CDR2 reads SVGIG (reference sequence). The CDR3 spans 13 residues. V was pared by 3 bases and J by 2 bases, with 11 bases between. The CDR3 DNA is TGTGCCTGGAGGTCGAGGGCTACCTACGAGCAGTACTTC. It yields the protein CAWRSRATYEQYF.

The chain is built from TRBV18 and TRBJ2-7, with TRBD2 matching over 10 bases. The CDR3 has 16 amino acids. Germline trimming cut 0 bases from V and 2 bases from J; bases unmatched to any gene: 4. Germline CDR1 reads KGHSH; CDR2 reads LQKENI. The CDR3, as DNA: TGTGCCAGCTCACCACCGGTGGGACTAGCGACCTACGAGCAGTACTTC. This codes for CASSPPVGLATYEQYF.

V is TRBV2 and J is TRBJ2-7; a weak D match, TRBD1 (6 bases). The germline V gene encodes CDR1 SNHLY and CDR2 FYNNEI. Trimming pared 2 bases from V and 0 bases from J, leaving 11 bases between. The length of the CDR3 is 15 residues. CDR3 coding DNA: TGTGCCAGCAGTGAAAGACAGGAGAACTCCTACGAGCAGTACTTC. As protein: CASSERQENSYEQYF.

The chain combines TRBV5-4 with TRBJ2-7; 9 bases are shared with TRBD2. Losses at the gene ends were 4 bases for V and 4 bases for J; bases not matched to a gene: 12. CDR3 length: 16 residues. Looked up from germline, CDR1 is SGHNT and CDR2 is YYREEE (reference sequence). CDR3 loop: CASSRKASGAFYEQYF. The CDR3 DNA is TGTGCCAGCAGCCGAAAGGCTAGCGGGGCATTTTACGAGCAGTACTTC.

The chain links TRBV30 to TRBJ1-1; 8 bases are shared with TRBD1. The J segment lost 6 bases and the V segment lost 0 bases, leaving 9 bases of the junction unmatched. The germline CDR1 and CDR2 sequences are GTSNPN and SVGIG (reference sequence). The CDR3 spans 15 residues. The CDR3 nucleotides are TGTGCCTGGAGTGTATTCCCCAGGGGGCCGGCTGAAGCTTTCTTT. Amino acids: CAWSVFPRGPAEAFF.

This chain connects TRBV12-3 or TRBV12-4 to TRBJ1-1; D ambiguous. This CDR3 spans 14 amino acids. V was clipped by 3 bases and J by 3 bases, with 11 bases between them. Here the CDR3 reads CASSFDTAYTEAFF. Here the CDR3 DNA reads TGTGCCAGCAGTTTTGATACAGCATACACTGAAGCTTTCTTT.

This clonotype has just a few counts. V is TRBV27 and J is TRBJ2-2; D is ambiguous. V was pared by 2 bases and J by 6 bases, with 10 bases between. Germline CDR1 MNHEY, CDR2 SMNVEV (reference sequence). The CDR3 length is 14 residues. The DNA of the CDR3 is TGTGCCAGCAGTTTAATCGGCAGCCCCGGGGAGCTGTTTTTT. The encoded protein is CASSLIGSPGELFF.

This clonotype was counted between two and nine times. The CDR3 DNA reads TGTGCCATCAAGGGACTAGCGGGAGCGGATACGCAGTATTTT. Protein: CAIKGLAGADTQYF. V usage is TRBV10-3 and J usage is TRBJ2-3, with TRBD2 matching 14 bases. The V segment lost 7 bases and the J segment 6 bases; nucleotides outside the gene matches: 3. CDR1 is ENHRY, CDR2 SYGVKD, per germline. This CDR3 has 14 amino acids.

V is TRBV6-2 or TRBV6-3 and J is TRBJ2-1; 8 nucleotides align to TRBD2. The V and J ends lost 2 bases and 9 bases, in that order; junction bases with no gene match: 12. This CDR3 is built from 16 residues. The germline V gene has CDR1 MNHEY and CDR2 SVGEGT. This CDR3 is CASSYGLAGNLAEQFF. The CDR3 DNA is TGTGCCAGCAGTTACGGTCTAGCGGGTAACTTGGCTGAGCAGTTCTTC.

Only a few counts were recorded for this clonotype. This sequence joins TRBV4-3 and TRBJ2-1; weak D call: TRBD2 (7 bases). The CDR3 covers 16 residues. Trimming left V 0 bases short and J 5 bases short, with 14 bases between. From germline, CDR1 is LGHNA and CDR2 YSLEER. CDR3 protein: CASSQEWGGPNNEQFF. CDR3 in DNA: TGCGCCAGCAGCCAAGAGTGGGGGGGCCCTAACAATGAGCAGTTCTTC.

The V gene is TRBV5-1, the J gene TRBJ1-1; TRBD1 is a possible D gene (5 bases). Trimming cost V 0 bases and J 1 base, with 13 bases left between them. Germline V gene lookup returns CDR1 SGHRS and CDR2 YFSETQ. The CDR3 spans 16 residues. The CDR3 spells CASSLAMGTQNTEAFF. DNA of the CDR3: TGCGCCAGCAGCTTGGCCATGGGGACCCAGAACACTGAAGCTTTCTTT.

The J gene is TRBJ2-3, the V gene TRBV29-1; 10 bases fit TRBD1. From germline, CDR1 is SQVTM and CDR2 ANQGSEA. The V and J ends lost 4 bases and 5 bases, in that order; junction bases with no gene match: 9. The CDR3 runs 15 residues. The CDR3 region has the DNA TGCAGCGTTGGATTGACAGGGGGCGAGGGAGATACGCAGTATTTT. This gives the protein CSVGLTGGEGDTQYF.

This clonotype was picked up a small number of times. This rearrangement joins TRBV20-1 to TRBJ2-1; D not resolved. Trimming left V 3 bases short and J 0 bases short, with 12 bases between. Germline CDR1 reads DFQATT; CDR2 reads SNEGSKA (reference sequence). The CDR3 runs to 15 residues. The CDR3 DNA reads TGCAGTGCTAGGGGCTCTTCCAGCTCCTACAATGAGCAGTTCTTC. It translates to CSARGSSSSYNEQFF.

The table lists this clonotype with a few counts. The J gene is TRBJ2-6, the V gene TRBV7-6; D is unclear. Germline V gene sequence: CDR1 SGHVS, CDR2 FNYEAQ. This CDR3 is 17 amino acids long. V was shortened by 4 bases and J by 0 bases, with 13 bases between the two germline ends. CDR3 coding DNA: TGTGCCAGCAGCTCGCTGACACCCCTCTCTGGGGCCAACGTCCTGACTTTC. Its translation is CASSSLTPLSGANVLTF.

V is TRBV10-3 and J is TRBJ2-1, with 8 bases matching TRBD2. There are 17 residues in the CDR3. Germline V gene lookup returns CDR1 ENHRY and CDR2 SYGVKD. The V segment lost 8 bases and the J segment 3 bases; nucleotides outside the gene matches: 15. The DNA for the CDR3 is TGTGCCATCGGGAACCCGGGGGCCGGGACTAGCTACAATGAGCAGTTCTTC. This codes for CAIGNPGAGTSYNEQFF.

J is TRBJ1-1 and V is TRBV4-1; TRBD1 aligns across 8 bases. CDR1 and CDR2 (germline): MGHRA, YSYEKL. J was trimmed by 11 bases and V by 6 bases; bases with no gene match: 8. The CDR3 spans 12 residues. In DNA, the CDR3 is TGCGCCAGCAGTCGGCAGGGGGCTTCGGCTTTCTTT. Amino acids: CASSRQGASAFF.

This clonotype was seen a few times. This chain connects TRBV28 to TRBJ2-1; 10 nucleotides align to TRBD2. The junction had 7 bases not matched to a gene; V was cut back by 6 bases and J by 5 bases. This CDR3 region has 15 residues. Per germline, CDR1 MDHEN and CDR2 SYDVKM. The CDR3 DNA follows: TGTGCCAGCAGACCTAGCGGGGGATCTAACAATGAGCAGTTCTTC. Amino acid sequence: CASRPSGGSNNEQFF.

The chain links TRBV24-1 to TRBJ2-1; 9 bases agree with TRBD2. V was clipped by 3 bases and J by 7 bases; unmatched bases: 6. The CDR3 runs to 15 residues. CDR1 KGHDR and CDR2 SFDVKD come from the germline V gene. Here the CDR3 reads CATSDDRGRGNEQFF. CDR3 sequence (DNA): TGTGCCACCAGTGATGACCGCGGGAGGGGGAATGAGCAGTTCTTC.

J is TRBJ2-5 and V is TRBV12-3 or TRBV12-4; 11 nucleotides match TRBD2. CDR3 size: 15 residues. V was pared by 6 bases and J by 2 bases, with 5 bases of the junction left unmatched. CDR3 in DNA: TGTGCCAGCAGGCGTACTAGCGGGGGACAAGAGACCCAGTACTTC. Encoded protein: CASRRTSGGQETQYF.